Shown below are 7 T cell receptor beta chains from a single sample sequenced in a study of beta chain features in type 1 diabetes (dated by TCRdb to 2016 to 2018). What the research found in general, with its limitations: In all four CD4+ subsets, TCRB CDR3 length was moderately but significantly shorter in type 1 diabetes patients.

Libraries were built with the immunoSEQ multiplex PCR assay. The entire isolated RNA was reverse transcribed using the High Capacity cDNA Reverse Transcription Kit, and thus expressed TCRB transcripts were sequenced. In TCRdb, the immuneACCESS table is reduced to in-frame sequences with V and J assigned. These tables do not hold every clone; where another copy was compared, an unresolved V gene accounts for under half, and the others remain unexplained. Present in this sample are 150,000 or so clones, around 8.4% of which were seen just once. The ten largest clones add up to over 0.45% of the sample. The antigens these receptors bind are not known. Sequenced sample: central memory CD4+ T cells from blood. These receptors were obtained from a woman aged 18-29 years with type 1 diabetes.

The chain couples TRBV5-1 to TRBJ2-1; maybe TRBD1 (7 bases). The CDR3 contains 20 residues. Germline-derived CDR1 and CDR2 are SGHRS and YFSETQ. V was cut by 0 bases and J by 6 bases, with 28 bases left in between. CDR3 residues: CASSLGPRGWTAGPGNEQFF. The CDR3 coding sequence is TGCGCCAGCAGCTTGGGCCCCAGGGGGTGGACCGCGGGACCTGGCAATGAGCAGTTCTTC.

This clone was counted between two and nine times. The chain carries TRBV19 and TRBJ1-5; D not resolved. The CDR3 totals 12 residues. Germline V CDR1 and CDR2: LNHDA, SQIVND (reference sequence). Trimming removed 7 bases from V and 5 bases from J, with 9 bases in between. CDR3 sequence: CASKKGDQPQHF. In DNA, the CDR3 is TGTGCCAGTAAAAAGGGAGATCAGCCCCAGCATTTT.

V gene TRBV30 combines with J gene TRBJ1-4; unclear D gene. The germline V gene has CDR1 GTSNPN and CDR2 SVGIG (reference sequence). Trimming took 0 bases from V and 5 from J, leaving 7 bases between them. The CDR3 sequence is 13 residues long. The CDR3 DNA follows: TGTGCCTGGAGTGTAGTAGTAAATGAAAAACTGTTTTTT. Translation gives CAWSVVVNEKLFF.

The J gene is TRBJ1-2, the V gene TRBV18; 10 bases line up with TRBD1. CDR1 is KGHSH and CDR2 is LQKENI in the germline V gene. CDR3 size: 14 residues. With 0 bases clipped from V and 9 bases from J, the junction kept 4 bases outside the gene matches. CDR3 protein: CASSPPGDRGSYTF. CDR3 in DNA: TGTGCCAGCTCACCACCTGGGGACAGGGGAAGCTACACCTTC.

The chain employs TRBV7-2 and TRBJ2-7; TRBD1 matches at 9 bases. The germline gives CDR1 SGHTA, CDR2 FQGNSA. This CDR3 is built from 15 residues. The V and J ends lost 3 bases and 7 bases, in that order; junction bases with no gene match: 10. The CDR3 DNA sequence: TGTGCCAGCAGCTTCCGACAGGGGGTCCTTGGTGAGCAGTACTTC. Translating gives CASSFRQGVLGEQYF.

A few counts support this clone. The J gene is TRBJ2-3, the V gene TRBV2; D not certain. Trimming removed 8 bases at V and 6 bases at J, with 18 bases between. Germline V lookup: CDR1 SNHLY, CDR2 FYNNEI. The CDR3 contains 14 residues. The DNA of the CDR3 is TGTGCCAGCTCCCAGGCCGATTTGGTGGATACGCAGTATTTT. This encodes CASSQADLVDTQYF.

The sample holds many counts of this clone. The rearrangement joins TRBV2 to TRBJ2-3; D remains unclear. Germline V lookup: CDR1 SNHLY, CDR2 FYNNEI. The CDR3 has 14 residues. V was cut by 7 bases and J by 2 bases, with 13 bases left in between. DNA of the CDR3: TGTGCCAGCACCCCCAGTTCGCACACAGATACGCAGTATTTT. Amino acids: CASTPSSHTDTQYF.